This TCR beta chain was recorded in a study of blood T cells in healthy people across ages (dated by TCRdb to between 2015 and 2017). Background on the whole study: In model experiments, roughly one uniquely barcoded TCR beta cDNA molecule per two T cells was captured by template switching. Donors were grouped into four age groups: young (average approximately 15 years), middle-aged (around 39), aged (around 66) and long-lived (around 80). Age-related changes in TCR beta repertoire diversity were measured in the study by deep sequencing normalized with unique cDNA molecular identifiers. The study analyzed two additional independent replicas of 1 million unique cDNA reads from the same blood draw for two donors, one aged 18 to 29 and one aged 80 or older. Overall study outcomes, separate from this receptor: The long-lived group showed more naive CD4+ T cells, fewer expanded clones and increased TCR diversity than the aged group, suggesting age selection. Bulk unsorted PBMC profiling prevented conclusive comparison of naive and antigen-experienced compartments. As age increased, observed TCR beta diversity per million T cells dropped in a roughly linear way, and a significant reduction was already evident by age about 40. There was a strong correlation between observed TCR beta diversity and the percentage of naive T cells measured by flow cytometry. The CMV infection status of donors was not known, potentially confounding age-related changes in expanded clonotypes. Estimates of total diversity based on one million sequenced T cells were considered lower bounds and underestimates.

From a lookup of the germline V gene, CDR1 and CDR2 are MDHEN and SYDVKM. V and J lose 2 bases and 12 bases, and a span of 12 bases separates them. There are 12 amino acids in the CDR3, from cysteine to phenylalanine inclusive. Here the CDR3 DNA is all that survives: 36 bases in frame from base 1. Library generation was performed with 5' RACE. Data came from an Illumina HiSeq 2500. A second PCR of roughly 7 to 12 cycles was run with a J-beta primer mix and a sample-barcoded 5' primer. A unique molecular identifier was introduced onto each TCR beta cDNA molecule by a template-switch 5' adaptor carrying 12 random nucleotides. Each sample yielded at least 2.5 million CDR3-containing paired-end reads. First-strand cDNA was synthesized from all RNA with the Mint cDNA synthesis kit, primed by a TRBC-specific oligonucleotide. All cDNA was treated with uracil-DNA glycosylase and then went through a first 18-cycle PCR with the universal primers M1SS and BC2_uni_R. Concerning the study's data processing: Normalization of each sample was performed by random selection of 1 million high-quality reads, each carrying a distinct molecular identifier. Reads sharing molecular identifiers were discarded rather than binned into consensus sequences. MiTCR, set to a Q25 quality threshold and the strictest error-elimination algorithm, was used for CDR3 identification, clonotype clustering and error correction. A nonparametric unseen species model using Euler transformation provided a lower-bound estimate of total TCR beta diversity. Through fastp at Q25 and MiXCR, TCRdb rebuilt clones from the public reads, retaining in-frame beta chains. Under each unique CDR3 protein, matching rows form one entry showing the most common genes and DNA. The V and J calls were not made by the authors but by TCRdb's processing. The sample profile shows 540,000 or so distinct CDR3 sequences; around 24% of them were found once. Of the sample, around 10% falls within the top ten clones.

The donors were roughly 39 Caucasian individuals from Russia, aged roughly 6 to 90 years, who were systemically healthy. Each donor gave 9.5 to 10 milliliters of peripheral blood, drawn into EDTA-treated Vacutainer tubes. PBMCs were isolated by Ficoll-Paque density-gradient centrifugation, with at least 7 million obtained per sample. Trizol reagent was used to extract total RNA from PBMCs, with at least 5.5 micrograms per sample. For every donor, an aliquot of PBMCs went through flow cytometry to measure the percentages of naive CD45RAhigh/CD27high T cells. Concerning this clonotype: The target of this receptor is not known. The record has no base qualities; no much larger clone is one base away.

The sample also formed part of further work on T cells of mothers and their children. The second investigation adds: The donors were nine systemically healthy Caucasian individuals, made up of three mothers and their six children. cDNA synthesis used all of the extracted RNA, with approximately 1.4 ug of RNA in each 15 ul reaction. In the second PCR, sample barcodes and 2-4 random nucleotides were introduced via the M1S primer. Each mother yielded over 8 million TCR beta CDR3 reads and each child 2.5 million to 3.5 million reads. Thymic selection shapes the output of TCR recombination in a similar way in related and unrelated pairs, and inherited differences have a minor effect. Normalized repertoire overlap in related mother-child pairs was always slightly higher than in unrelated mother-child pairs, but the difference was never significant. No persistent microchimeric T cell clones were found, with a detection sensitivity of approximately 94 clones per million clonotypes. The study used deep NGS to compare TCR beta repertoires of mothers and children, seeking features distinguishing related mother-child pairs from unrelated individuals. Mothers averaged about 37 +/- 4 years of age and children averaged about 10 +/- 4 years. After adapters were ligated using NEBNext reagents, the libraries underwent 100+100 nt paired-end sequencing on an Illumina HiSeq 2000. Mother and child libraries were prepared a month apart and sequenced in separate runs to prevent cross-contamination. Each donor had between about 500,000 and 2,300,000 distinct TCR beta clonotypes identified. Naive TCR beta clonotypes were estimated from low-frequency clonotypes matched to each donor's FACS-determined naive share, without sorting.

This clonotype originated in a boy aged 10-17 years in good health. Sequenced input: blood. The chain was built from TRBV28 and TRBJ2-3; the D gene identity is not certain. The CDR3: CASSLIPRAQYF. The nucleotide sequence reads TGTGCCAGCAGTTTAATACCCCGGGCCCAGTATTTT.